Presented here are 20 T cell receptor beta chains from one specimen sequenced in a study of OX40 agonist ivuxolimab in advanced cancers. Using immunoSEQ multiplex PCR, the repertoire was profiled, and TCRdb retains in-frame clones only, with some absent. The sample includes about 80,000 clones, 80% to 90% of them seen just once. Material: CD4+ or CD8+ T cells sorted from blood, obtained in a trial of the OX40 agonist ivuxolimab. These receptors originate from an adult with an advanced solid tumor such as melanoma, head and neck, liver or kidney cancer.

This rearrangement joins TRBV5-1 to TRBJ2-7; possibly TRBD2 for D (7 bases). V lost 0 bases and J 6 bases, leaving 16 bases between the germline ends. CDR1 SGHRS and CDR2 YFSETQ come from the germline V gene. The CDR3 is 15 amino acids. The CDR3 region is CASSLARYGGREQYF. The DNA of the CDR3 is TGCGCCAGCAGCTTGGCCCGATACGGGGGGCGCGAGCAGTACTTC.

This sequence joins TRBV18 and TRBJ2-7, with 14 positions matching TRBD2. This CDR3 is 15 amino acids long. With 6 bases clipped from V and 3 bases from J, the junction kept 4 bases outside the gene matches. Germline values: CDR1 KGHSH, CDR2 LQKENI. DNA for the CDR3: TGTGCCAGCTCCCGGACTAGCGGGGGGTTCTACGAGCAGTACTTC. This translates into CASSRTSGGFYEQYF.

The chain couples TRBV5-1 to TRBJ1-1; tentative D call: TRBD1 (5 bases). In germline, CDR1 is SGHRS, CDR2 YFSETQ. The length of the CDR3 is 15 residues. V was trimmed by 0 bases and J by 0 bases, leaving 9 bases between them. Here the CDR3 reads CASSLEGVMNTEAFF. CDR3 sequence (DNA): TGCGCCAGCAGCTTGGAAGGGGTCATGAACACTGAAGCTTTCTTT.

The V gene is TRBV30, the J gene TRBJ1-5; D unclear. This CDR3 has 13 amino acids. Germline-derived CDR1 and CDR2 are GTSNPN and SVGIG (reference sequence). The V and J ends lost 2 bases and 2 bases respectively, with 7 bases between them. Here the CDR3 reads CAWSPGGNQPQHF. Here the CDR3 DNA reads TGTGCCTGGAGTCCAGGTGGCAATCAGCCCCAGCATTTT.

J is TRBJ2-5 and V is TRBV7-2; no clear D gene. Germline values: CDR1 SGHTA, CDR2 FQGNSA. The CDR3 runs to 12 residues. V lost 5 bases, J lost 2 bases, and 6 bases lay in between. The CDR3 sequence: CASSPRQETQYF. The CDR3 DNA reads TGTGCCAGCAGCCCCAGGCAAGAGACCCAGTACTTC.

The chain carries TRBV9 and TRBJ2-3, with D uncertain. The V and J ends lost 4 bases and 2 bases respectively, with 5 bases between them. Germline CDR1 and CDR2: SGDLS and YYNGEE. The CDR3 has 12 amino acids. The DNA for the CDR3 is TGTGCCAGCAGCCTCCTCACAGATACGCAGTATTTT. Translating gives CASSLLTDTQYF.

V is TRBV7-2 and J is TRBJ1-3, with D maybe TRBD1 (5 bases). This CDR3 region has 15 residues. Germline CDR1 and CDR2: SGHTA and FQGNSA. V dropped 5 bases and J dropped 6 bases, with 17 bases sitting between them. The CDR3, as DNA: TGTGCCAGCAGCCTCGTCGCAGGGCTGACAAACACCATATATTTT. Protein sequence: CASSLVAGLTNTIYF.

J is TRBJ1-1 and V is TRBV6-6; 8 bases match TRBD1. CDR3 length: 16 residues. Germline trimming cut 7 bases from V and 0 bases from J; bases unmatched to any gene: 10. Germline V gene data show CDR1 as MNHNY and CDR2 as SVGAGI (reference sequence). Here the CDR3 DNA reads TGTGCCAGCACGTATAGGACAGGGCGAATGAACACTGAAGCTTTCTTT. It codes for CASTYRTGRMNTEAFF.

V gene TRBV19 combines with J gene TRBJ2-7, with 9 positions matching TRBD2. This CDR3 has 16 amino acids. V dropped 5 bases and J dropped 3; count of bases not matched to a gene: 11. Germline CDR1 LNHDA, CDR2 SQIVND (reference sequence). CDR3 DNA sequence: TGTGCCAGTAGTGTCCGTTGGCGGGGGGGCGTCTACGAGCAGTACTTC. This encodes CASSVRWRGGVYEQYF.

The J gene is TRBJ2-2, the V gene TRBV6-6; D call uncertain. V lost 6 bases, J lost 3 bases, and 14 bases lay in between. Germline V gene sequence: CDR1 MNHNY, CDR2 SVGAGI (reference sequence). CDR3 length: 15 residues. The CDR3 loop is CASSLLGTHTGELFF. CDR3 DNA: TGTGCCAGCAGCCTTCTCGGAACCCACACCGGGGAGCTGTTTTTT.

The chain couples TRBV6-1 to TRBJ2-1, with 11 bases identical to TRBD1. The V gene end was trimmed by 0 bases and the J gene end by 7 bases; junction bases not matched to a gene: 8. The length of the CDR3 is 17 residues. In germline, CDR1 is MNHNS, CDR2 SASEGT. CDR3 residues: CASSEAGDRGWLNEQFF. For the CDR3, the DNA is TGTGCCAGCAGTGAAGCAGGGGACAGGGGGTGGCTAAATGAGCAGTTCTTC.

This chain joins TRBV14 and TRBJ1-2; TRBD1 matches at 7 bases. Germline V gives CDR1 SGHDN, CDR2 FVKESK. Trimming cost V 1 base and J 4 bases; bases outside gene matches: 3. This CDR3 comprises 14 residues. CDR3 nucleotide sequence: TGTGCCAGCAGCCAAGGACAGGGATTCTATGGCTACACCTTC. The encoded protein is CASSQGQGFYGYTF. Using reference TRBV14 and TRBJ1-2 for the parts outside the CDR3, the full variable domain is EAGVTQFPSHSVIEKGQTVTLRCDPISGHDNLYWYRRVMGKEIKFLLHFVKESKQDESGMPNNRFLAERTGGTYSTLKVQPAELEDSGVYFCASSQGQGFYGYTFGSGTRLTVV.

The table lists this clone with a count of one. Here the CDR3 reads CTSSQDSGGGYSGTDTQYF. CDR3 bases: TGCACCAGCAGCCAAGATTCAGGCGGGGGGTATTCCGGCACAGATACGCAGTATTTT. The chain carries TRBV1 and TRBJ2-3; no check of the table's D call, TRBD2, against the DNA was made. TRBV1 is a known pseudogene. The CDR3 is made up of 19 amino acids.

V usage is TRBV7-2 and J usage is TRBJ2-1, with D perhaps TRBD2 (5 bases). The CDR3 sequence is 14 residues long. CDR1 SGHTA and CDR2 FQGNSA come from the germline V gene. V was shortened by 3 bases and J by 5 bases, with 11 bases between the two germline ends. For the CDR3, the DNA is TGTGCCAGCAGCTTTCAAGCGGCAGACAATGAGCAGTTCTTC. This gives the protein CASSFQAADNEQFF.

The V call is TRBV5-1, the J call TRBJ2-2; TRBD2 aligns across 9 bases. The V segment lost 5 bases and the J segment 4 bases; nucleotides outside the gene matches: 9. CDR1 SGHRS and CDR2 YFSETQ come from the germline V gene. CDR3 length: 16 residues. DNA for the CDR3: TGCGCCAGCAGGTTTCTAGCGGGGAGTCCCACCGGGGAGCTGTTTTTT. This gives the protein CASRFLAGSPTGELFF.

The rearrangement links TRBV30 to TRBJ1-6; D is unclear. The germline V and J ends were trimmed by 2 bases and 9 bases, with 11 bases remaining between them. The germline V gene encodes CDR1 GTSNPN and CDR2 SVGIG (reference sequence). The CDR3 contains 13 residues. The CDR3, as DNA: TGTGCCTGGAGTTCCCGGACGATTTCACCCCTCCACTTT. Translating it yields CAWSSRTISPLHF. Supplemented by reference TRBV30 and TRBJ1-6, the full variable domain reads SQTIHQWPATLVQPVGSPLSLECTVEGTSNPNLYWYRQAAGRGLQLLFYSVGIGQISSEVPQNLSASRPQDRQFILSSKKLLLSDSGFYLCAWSSRTISPLHFGNGTRLTVT.

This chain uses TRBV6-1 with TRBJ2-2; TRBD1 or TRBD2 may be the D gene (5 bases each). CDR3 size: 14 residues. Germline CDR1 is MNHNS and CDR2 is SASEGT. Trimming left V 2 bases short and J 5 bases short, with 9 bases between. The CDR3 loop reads CASSEQGETGELFF. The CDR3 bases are TGTGCCAGCAGTGAACAGGGAGAGACCGGGGAGCTGTTTTTT.

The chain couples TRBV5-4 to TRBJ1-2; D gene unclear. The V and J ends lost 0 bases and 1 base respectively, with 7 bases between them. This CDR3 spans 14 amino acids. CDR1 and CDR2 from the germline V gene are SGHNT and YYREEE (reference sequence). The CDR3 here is CASSLGQDNYGYTF. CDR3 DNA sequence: TGTGCCAGCAGCTTGGGGCAGGATAACTATGGCTACACCTTC.

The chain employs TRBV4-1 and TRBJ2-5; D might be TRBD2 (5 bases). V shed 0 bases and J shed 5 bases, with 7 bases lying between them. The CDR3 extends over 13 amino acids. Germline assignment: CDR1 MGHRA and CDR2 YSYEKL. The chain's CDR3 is CASSQEREETQYF. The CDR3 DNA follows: TGCGCCAGCAGCCAAGAAAGGGAGGAGACCCAGTACTTC.

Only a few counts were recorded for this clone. The CDR3 DNA sequence: TGTGCCAGCAGCTTAAATCTGTTGAGTCGACAAGAGACCCAGTACTTC. Protein: CASSLNLLSRQETQYF. The rearrangement joins TRBV7-9 to TRBJ2-5; D remains unclear. Germline lookup yields CDR1 SEHNR and CDR2 FQNEAQ (reference sequence). The V gene lost 2 bases and the J gene lost 2 bases, with 15 bases spanning the gap. The CDR3 runs to 16 residues.